These 14 T cell receptor beta chains originate from one sample sequenced in a study of identical twins. Via MiXCR, TCRdb re-called the 5' RACE reads, giving one row per CDR3 protein. The table records some 760,000 distinct CDR3 sequences, roughly 18% of them present only once. Another study also made use of these data, one on T cells expressing NK-cell markers.

Sequencing was carried out using PBMCs. The receptors originated from a young woman in good health.

This clonotype came up a few times. The chain links TRBV18 to TRBJ2-7, with TRBD1 identical over 12 bases. The CDR3 runs to 15 residues. Germline-derived CDR1 and CDR2 are KGHSH and LQKENI. J gave up 4 bases and V 8 bases, and 9 bases lay outside the gene matches. The CDR3 reads CASATGTGGNYEQYF. Here the CDR3 DNA reads TGTGCCAGCGCAACCGGGACAGGGGGCAATTACGAGCAGTACTTC.

In its sample, this clonotype was seen many times. The chain couples TRBV20-1 to TRBJ1-1; a possible D gene is TRBD1 (5 bases). V lost 5 bases, J lost 2 bases, and 9 bases lay in between. The length of the CDR3 is 12 residues. Germline CDR1 and CDR2: DFQATT and SNEGSKA (reference sequence). Written as DNA, the CDR3 is TGCAGTGCTCCAGACAGAAACACTGAAGCTTTCTTT. Its translation: CSAPDRNTEAFF.

The chain carries TRBV27 and TRBJ2-7, with D perhaps TRBD2 (7 bases). V lost 6 bases and J 1 base, leaving 19 bases between the germline ends. This CDR3 spans 16 amino acids. Germline CDR1 is MNHEY and CDR2 is SMNVEV (reference sequence). This chain's CDR3 is CASSSGGGRRSYEQYF. The CDR3 bases are TGTGCCAGCAGCTCTGGGGGGGGGCGTAGGTCCTACGAGCAGTACTTC.

The chain joins TRBV7-7 to TRBJ2-1; no firm D call. There are 15 residues in the CDR3. The germline V and J ends were trimmed by 1 base and 3 bases, with 10 bases remaining between them. The germline V gene encodes CDR1 SSHAT and CDR2 FNYEAQ (reference sequence). The CDR3, as DNA: TGTGCCAGCAGCTTAGGTTTCCAGAGCTACAATGAGCAGTTCTTC. Translation: CASSLGFQSYNEQFF.

The chain has TRBV7-3 and TRBJ2-3, with a possible D match to TRBD2 (7 bases). CDR3 size: 15 residues. Trimming pared 5 bases from V and 6 bases from J, leaving 18 bases between. Germline lookup yields CDR1 SGHTA and CDR2 FQGTGA. The DNA of the CDR3 is TGTGCCAGCAGCACCCGCGGGGGCCCCTCTGATACGCAGTATTTT. Translation: CASSTRGGPSDTQYF.

The genes are TRBV5-1 and TRBJ1-1; D might be TRBD1 (6 bases). V was trimmed by 4 bases and J by 4 bases, leaving 17 bases between them. The germline gives CDR1 SGHRS, CDR2 YFSETQ. This CDR3 spans 15 amino acids. The CDR3 protein is CASSATRGRGTEAFF. The CDR3 region has the DNA TGCGCCAGCAGCGCAACCAGGGGAAGGGGCACTGAAGCTTTCTTT.

This clonotype has more than one count but fewer than ten. The chain carries TRBV6-1 and TRBJ2-7; 7 bases line up with TRBD1. This CDR3 has 14 residues. The trim removed 3 bases at V and 4 bases at J, leaving 6 bases unmatched. CDR1 and CDR2 (germline): MNHNS, SASEGT. The CDR3 nucleotides read TGTGCCAGCAGTGACGGGGACAGATCATACGAGCAGTACTTC. Amino acid sequence: CASSDGDRSYEQYF.

This clonotype was seen more than once but under ten times. V gene TRBV20-1 combines with J gene TRBJ2-7; 9 bases map to TRBD2. Germline values: CDR1 DFQATT, CDR2 SNEGSKA (reference sequence). The CDR3 has 15 residues. The J segment lost 4 bases and the V segment lost 3 bases, leaving 10 bases of the junction unmatched. CDR3 region: CSASLASGDRYEQYF. DNA of the CDR3: TGCAGTGCTAGTTTGGCTAGCGGGGACCGTTACGAGCAGTACTTC.

The J gene is TRBJ2-1, the V gene TRBV20-1; perhaps TRBD2 as D (6 bases). CDR3 length equals 18 residues. Deletions cut 5 bases from V and 7 bases from J, with 30 bases between. Germline lookup yields CDR1 DFQATT and CDR2 SNEGSKA (reference sequence). The CDR3 sequence: CSAFLRPRSGSGRNEQFF. The CDR3, as DNA: TGCAGTGCTTTCCTACGACCAAGGAGCGGGTCTGGGAGGAATGAGCAGTTCTTC.

The J gene is TRBJ2-7, the V gene TRBV5-1; D uncertain. V lost 0 bases and J 2 bases, leaving 12 bases between the germline ends. Germline values: CDR1 SGHRS, CDR2 YFSETQ. This CDR3 comprises 15 residues. In DNA form, the CDR3 reads TGCGCCAGCAGCTTGGCCTCTCAGGCCCCCTACGAGCAGTACTTC. Translated: CASSLASQAPYEQYF.

This clonotype was seen more than once but under ten times. V usage is TRBV9 and J usage is TRBJ2-6; 10 nucleotides align to TRBD2. Germline lookup yields CDR1 SGDLS and CDR2 YYNGEE. The CDR3 covers 15 residues. Trimming cost V 4 bases and J 4 bases; bases outside gene matches: 2. CDR3 sequence (DNA): TGTGCCAGCAGCCTAGCGGGAGACGGGGCCAACGTCCTGACTTTC. Its protein product is CASSLAGDGANVLTF.

This clonotype has ten or more counts. V usage is TRBV5-1 and J usage is TRBJ1-6; D not certain. From germline, CDR1 is SGHRS and CDR2 YFSETQ. The CDR3 extends over 15 amino acids. The V end was cut by 0 bases, the J end by 6 bases, with 10 bases between. CDR3 in amino acids: CASSLGLLGNSPLHF. The CDR3 DNA follows: TGCGCCAGCAGCTTGGGGCTTCTTGGTAATTCACCCCTCCACTTT.

This clonotype was counted between two and nine times. This chain uses TRBV5-1 with TRBJ2-5, with 9 bases matching TRBD1. Trimming at V came to 3 bases and at J to 5 bases, leaving 11 bases not matched to a gene. Germline loops: CDR1 SGHRS, CDR2 YFSETQ. The length of the CDR3 is 16 residues. CDR3 region: CASSSPRTGEFETQYF. The CDR3 DNA follows: TGCGCCAGCAGCTCACCCCGGACAGGGGAGTTCGAGACCCAGTACTTC.

This clonotype has at least ten counts. This chain joins TRBV12-3 or TRBV12-4 and TRBJ2-1; D gene unclear. V was trimmed by 5 bases and J by 11 bases, leaving 10 bases between them. This CDR3 comprises 11 residues. The CDR3 is CASSPTNQQFF. CDR3 DNA: TGTGCCAGCAGTCCCACTAATCAGCAGTTCTTC.